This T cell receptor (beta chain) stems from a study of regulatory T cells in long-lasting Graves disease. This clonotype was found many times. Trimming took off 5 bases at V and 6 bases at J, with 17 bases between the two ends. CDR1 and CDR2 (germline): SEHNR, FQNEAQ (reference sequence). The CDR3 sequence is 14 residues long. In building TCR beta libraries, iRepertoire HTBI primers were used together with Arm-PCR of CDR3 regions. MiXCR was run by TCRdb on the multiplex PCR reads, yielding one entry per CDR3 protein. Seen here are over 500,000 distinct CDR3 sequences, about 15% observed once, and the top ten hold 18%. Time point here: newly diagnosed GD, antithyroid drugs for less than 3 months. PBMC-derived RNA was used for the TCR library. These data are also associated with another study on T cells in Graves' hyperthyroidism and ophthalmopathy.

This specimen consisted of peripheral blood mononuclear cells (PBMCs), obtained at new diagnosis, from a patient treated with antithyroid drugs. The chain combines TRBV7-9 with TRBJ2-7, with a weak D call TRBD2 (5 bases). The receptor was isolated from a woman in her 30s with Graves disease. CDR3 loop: CASSSPAATSEQYF. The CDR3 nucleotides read TGTGCCAGCAGCAGCCCAGCGGCTACGAGCGAGCAGTACTTC.